This T cell receptor beta chain was identified in a study of T cell responses to AZD1222 COVID-19 vaccine (dated by TCRdb to the early 2020s). Regarding the complete study: AZD1222 recipients with second doses at about 4 weeks or about 12 weeks were pooled, because spike-specific TCR depth and breadth did not differ between schedules. A total of 230 or so trial participants underwent TCR sequencing, of whom about 200 received two doses of AZD1222 and about 25 received two doses of the MenACWY control vaccine. Trial participants were enrolled by age into subgroups of 18-55, 56-69 and 70-plus years, and 148, 28 and 57 TCR-sequenced participants, respectively, were included in these subgroups. Broad study findings and their caveats: After two AZD1222 doses, spike-specific TCR breadth and depth were significantly higher than at day 0 and than in MenACWY recipients. The 56-69-year group was small, and its depth increase did not reach significance, likely because of low power. Reportedly, almost half of the unique spike-specific TCRs recognized epitopes lying outside the regions that are mutated in the B.1.351 and B.1.1.7 variants. The vaccine-associated CD4 TCRs covered the entire spike protein, and the dominant responses fell in regions 160-218 and 743-854. Participants were mostly white British and included more females than males, and it was suggested by the authors that clonal diversity may have been underestimated. Conclusions about previously exposed vaccinees are limited, since just five or six AZD1222 recipients were seropositive for SARS-CoV-2 at baseline. No day 14 peak-response samples were available, so repertoires were characterized only after the peak T cell response.

With regard to this clone: Its cognate antigen has yet to be identified. No per-base quality is available; no much larger clone lies one base away.

What the time point label conveys for this sample: baseline before first vaccination. The vaccinee samples were drawn from two UK trials, COV001 and COV002, one of which was a single-blind randomized controlled phase 2/3 trial testing AZD1222 (ChAdOx1 nCoV-19) in healthy adults. Trial participant PBMC samples were collected at day 0 and day 28 after the second dose for TCRbeta chain sequencing. V loses 1 base of germline sequence and J loses 0 bases, and the interval between the two ends is 6 bases. The CDR3 runs 15 residues from the cysteine to the phenylalanine. Of the read, only the CDR3 DNA is kept; its 45 bases are in frame from base 1. CDR1 and CDR2, looked up from the germline V gene, are MNHEY and SVGAGI. The CDR3 regions of human TCRbeta chains were subjected to immunosequencing. In the original analysis: Repertoire TCRs were checked for matches against a reference library of SARS-CoV-2-specific TCRs that had been generated using the MIRA antigen-specificity platform. Breadth was defined as the fraction of unique TCRs that were SARS-CoV-2-associated, and depth was defined as the fraction of total T cells that were SARS-CoV-2-associated. Using the MIRA data, each spike-specific TCR was mapped to the spike region that the TCR reacts to and placed in a CD4 or CD8 class. Log10-transformed breadth and depth values were compared by one-way ANOVA with Sidak's multiple comparisons tests. TCRdb re-hosts the immuneACCESS table, in-frame sequences only. Its copies lack some clones; in the studies checked, an unresolved V gene accounts for under half of them, and the cause for the rest is not known. That table supplies the V and J calls and clone size; D and trimming were determined from the DNA. This sample comprises about 120,000 clones, 85% to 95% of them detected only once. Of the sample, 2.5% to 3% is held by the ten largest clones.

The V gene is TRBV6-5 and the J gene is TRBJ1-4, with no confident D gene call. The sample consisted of peripheral blood, taken on day 0 of AZD1222 vaccination. The origin of this receptor is an adult in good health. This receptor has the CDR3 CASSYLIATNEKLFF. The bases read TGTGCCAGCAGTTACTTGATTGCAACTAATGAAAAACTGTTTTTT.